This TCR beta chain was recorded in a study of Graves' ophthalmopathy and Graves' hyperthyroidism. As for the study in general: The blood sample was drawn at first diagnosis and before any treatment.

For this clonotype: Its cognate antigen is unknown.

TCR beta CDR3 regions were amplified from RNA transcripts. First-round RT-PCR with HTBI primers preceded a second-round multiplex PCR. TCRdb passed the multiplex PCR reads through MiXCR, listing each CDR3 protein once. This sample has about 700,000 distinct CDR3 sequences, with 40% found just once. V was trimmed by 6 bases and J by 2 bases, leaving 16 bases between them. The CDR3 has 15 amino acids. CDR1 is MGHDK and CDR2 is SYGVNS in the germline V gene. Regarding the study as a whole: Most expanded thyroid clonotypes above 0.001 frequency also appeared in blood.

The clonotype originates from an adult man with Graves' ophthalmopathy. The J gene is TRBJ2-5, the V gene TRBV25-1; a weak D match, TRBD2 (5 bases). The sequenced material came from peripheral blood. The CDR3 DNA reads as TGTGCCAGCAGCGCTGGAGGCGTGGTGCAAGAGACCCAGTACTTC. Its translation: CASSAGGVVQETQYF.